This TCR beta chain was sequenced for a study of regulatory T cells in long-lasting Graves disease. Comment on this clonotype: Its antigen is still unknown. A read error may be the cause here, since a much bigger clone is one base away.

Findings and limits, study-wide: Examination was confined to peripheral blood, excluding thyroid tissue.

Construction of TCR beta libraries relied on iRepertoire HTBI primers and on Arm-PCR targeting CDR3 regions. Each CDR3 protein gets one entry after TCRdb re-called the multiplex PCR reads with MiXCR. The sample lists 450,000 to 600,000 distinct CDR3 sequences, around 15% occurring once. As for time point: newly diagnosed GD, antithyroid drugs for less than 3 months. RNA from PBMCs was the source of the TCR library. This sample was shared with a second study, whose subject was T cells in Graves' hyperthyroidism and ophthalmopathy.

Sample: peripheral blood mononuclear cells (PBMCs), taken at new diagnosis, from a patient treated with antithyroid drugs. The TCR comes from a man aged 35 to 55 with Graves disease.

CDR3 nucleotide sequence: TGTGCCAGCAGCTTCAGAGTGGACCGAACGGATGAGCAGTTCTTC. It codes for CASSFRVDRTDEQFF. The chain uses TRBV4-1 and TRBJ2-1, with D unclear. The CDR3 contains 15 residues. From germline, CDR1 is MGHRA and CDR2 YSYEKL.